This T cell receptor beta chain stems from a study of response to subunit inactivated influenza vaccine. Study outcomes and limitations: Seasonal influenza vaccination, on each occasion, was suggested by the authors to recruit few new T cells.

The sample holds a few counts of this clonotype. No antigen is known for it. TCRdb re-derived calls from the RT-PCR reads in MiXCR, one entry per CDR3 protein. The repertoire holds around 710,000 distinct CDR3 sequences, with around 14% as singletons. V shed 3 bases and J 6 bases; nucleotides not matched to a gene: 5. The CDR3 sequence is 14 residues long. This clonotype was sampled from a man in his forties or fifties who received an inactivated influenza vaccine. This chain joins TRBV12-3 or TRBV12-4 and TRBJ1-5; 7 nucleotides align to TRBD1. Sequencing was performed on PBMCs from blood, taken 14 to 15 days before vaccination. This CDR3 is CASSFQTGSQPQHF. In nucleotides, the CDR3 is TGTGCCAGCAGTTTTCAGACAGGGAGTCAGCCCCAGCATTTT.